Below are 12 T cell receptor beta chains sequenced from a single sample in a study of human T cells and chemical hapten exposure. In TCRdb, the RACE reads were re-called with MiXCR into one record per CDR3 protein. The repertoire holds under 45,000 distinct CDR3 sequences, with roughly a tenth as singletons. The time point here: pre-sensitization, week 0. Specified treatment: therapeutic diphenylcyclopropenone sensitization with weekly scalp DPC. Material: whole blood, obtained in connection with sensitization to the hapten diphenylcyclopropenone (DPC). The receptors shown here come from a man aged 25 to 40 with alopecia areata. Some clones in this sample may be carry-over from other donors' samples.

This clonotype was seen many times. The genes are TRBV6-2 or TRBV6-3 and TRBJ1-2; tentative D call: TRBD1 (6 bases). CDR3 length equals 12 residues. Trimming pared 8 bases from V and 5 bases from J, leaving 12 bases between. Germline assignment: CDR1 MNHEY and CDR2 SVGEGT. CDR3 protein: CASRTEPYGYTF. The DNA of the CDR3 is TGTGCCAGCCGGACAGAACCGTATGGCTACACCTTC.

This clonotype showed up many times. The gene calls are TRBV7-6 and TRBJ1-1; 7 bases are shared with TRBD1. Germline CDR1 and CDR2: SGHVS and FNYEAQ. Losses at the gene ends were 5 bases for V and 4 bases for J; bases not matched to a gene: 7. The CDR3 has 14 residues. CDR3 protein: CASSPGGAGTEAFF. CDR3 nucleotides: TGTGCCAGCAGCCCAGGGGGGGCGGGCACTGAAGCTTTCTTT.

This clonotype came up many times. The chain joins TRBV24-1 to TRBJ1-1, with 7 nucleotides matching TRBD1. The V and J ends lost 6 bases and 1 base, in that order; junction bases with no gene match: 10. Germline V CDR1 and CDR2: KGHDR, SFDVKD. The CDR3 has 16 amino acids. The CDR3 DNA follows: TGTGCCACCAGTTCGGACAGGAGTATGGCGAACACTGAAGCTTTCTTT. Residues: CATSSDRSMANTEAFF.

At least ten counts were recorded for this clonotype. The chain uses TRBV20-1 and TRBJ1-2; D is undetermined. Germline V CDR1 and CDR2: DFQATT, SNEGSKA (reference sequence). This CDR3 region has 14 residues. With 0 bases removed from V and 2 bases from J, the gap between germline ends came to 10 bases. The CDR3 coding sequence is TGCAGTGCTAGAGATTGGGCAGTGAACTATGGCTACACCTTC. Protein product: CSARDWAVNYGYTF.

This clonotype was observed at least ten times. The chain joins TRBV20-1 to TRBJ1-2, with 10 bases identical to TRBD1. The CDR3 extends over 17 amino acids. J was trimmed by 2 bases and V by 6 bases; bases with no gene match: 15. CDR1 is DFQATT and CDR2 is SNEGSKA in the germline V gene (reference sequence). The CDR3 DNA reads as TGCAGTGCCGGGAAGGCGGGACAGGGGCTCCAAAACTATGGCTACACCTTC. Translating gives CSAGKAGQGLQNYGYTF.

The chain is built from TRBV18 and TRBJ1-1, with 7 bases identical to TRBD1. The CDR3 extends over 14 amino acids. The germline CDR1 and CDR2 sequences are KGHSH and LQKENI. Unmatched junction bases numbered 5, after V lost 4 bases and J lost 3 bases. The CDR3 nucleotides read TGTGCCAGCTCACTTGACAGGGCGCACACTGAAGCTTTCTTT. As protein: CASSLDRAHTEAFF.

This clonotype was observed many times. The genes are TRBV29-1 and TRBJ2-7; TRBD1 matches 11 bases. Germline CDR1 SQVTM, CDR2 ANQGSEA. This CDR3 contains 13 residues. The ends lost 7 bases at V and 4 bases at J; junction bases unmatched: 6. CDR3 sequence (DNA): TGCAGCGGACCGGACAGGGGGCGTTACGAGCAGTACTTC. Translation gives CSGPDRGRYEQYF.

There are many counts of this clonotype. The rearrangement joins TRBV18 to TRBJ2-7, with TRBD1 identical over 8 bases. After removal of 3 bases from V and 5 bases from J, the junction contained 3 bases not matched to a gene. The CDR3 loop spans 13 amino acids. Germline CDR1 reads KGHSH; CDR2 reads LQKENI. The DNA for the CDR3 is TGTGCCAGCTCACCTGCGACAGGGGACGAGCAGTACTTC. Residues: CASSPATGDEQYF.

This chain joins TRBV18 and TRBJ2-7; D gene uncertain. Between the trimmed V and J ends, which lost 6 bases and 5 bases, there was a span of 11 bases. The germline V gene encodes CDR1 KGHSH and CDR2 LQKENI. This CDR3 has 12 amino acids. The CDR3, as DNA: TGTGCCAGCTCGAACGGGCTCGACGAGCAGTACTTC. Protein: CASSNGLDEQYF.

The CDR3: CSVFFDGYTF. The CDR3 bases are TGCAGCGTGTTCTTTGATGGCTACACCTTC. The rearrangement joins TRBV29-1 to TRBJ1-2; the D is unclear. CDR1 and CDR2 from the germline V gene are SQVTM and ANQGSEA. Trimming shortened V by 6 bases and J by 6 bases, and 8 bases separated the two germline ends. There are 10 residues in the CDR3.

This clonotype was seen many times. The genes are TRBV7-6 and TRBJ1-4; D remains unclear. Trimming took 5 bases from V and 0 from J, leaving 10 bases between them. The CDR3 has 15 residues. Germline V gene data show CDR1 as SGHVS and CDR2 as FNYEAQ. The CDR3 loop is CASSAHRATNEKLFF. As DNA, the CDR3 is TGTGCCAGCAGCGCCCACAGAGCAACTAATGAAAAACTGTTTTTT.

The chain has TRBV30 and TRBJ1-1, with 7 bases lining up with TRBD1. CDR3 length: 14 residues. V was clipped by 3 bases and J by 5 bases; unmatched bases: 9. Germline values: CDR1 GTSNPN, CDR2 SVGIG (reference sequence). In DNA form, the CDR3 reads TGTGCCTGGAGAGGGGGCAGGGGGGGAACTGAAGCTTTCTTT. This encodes CAWRGGRGGTEAFF.